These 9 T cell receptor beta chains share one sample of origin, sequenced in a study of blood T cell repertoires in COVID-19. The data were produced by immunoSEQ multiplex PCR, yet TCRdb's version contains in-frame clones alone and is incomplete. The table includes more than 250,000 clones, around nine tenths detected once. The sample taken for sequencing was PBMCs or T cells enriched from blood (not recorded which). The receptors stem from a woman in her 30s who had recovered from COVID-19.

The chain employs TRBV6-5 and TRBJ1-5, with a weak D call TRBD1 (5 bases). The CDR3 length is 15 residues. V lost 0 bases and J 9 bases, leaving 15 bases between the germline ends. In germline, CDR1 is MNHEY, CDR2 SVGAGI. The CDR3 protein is CASSYSNRGSWPQHF. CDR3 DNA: TGTGCCAGCAGTTACTCGAATAGGGGCTCCTGGCCCCAGCATTTT.

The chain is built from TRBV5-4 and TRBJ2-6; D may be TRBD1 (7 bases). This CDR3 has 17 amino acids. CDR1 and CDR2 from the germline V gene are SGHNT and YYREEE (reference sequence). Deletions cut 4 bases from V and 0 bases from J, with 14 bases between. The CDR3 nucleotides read TGTGCCAGCAGCCGTCAGGGGGGAAGCTCTGGGGCCAACGTCCTGACTTTC. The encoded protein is CASSRQGGSSGANVLTF.

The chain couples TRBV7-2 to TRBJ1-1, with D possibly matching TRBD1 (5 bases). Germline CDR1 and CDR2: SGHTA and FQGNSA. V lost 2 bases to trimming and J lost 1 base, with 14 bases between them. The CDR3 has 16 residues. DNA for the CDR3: TGTGCCAGCAGCTTACAGGGTCTCCTCAAGAACACTGAAGCTTTCTTT. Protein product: CASSLQGLLKNTEAFF. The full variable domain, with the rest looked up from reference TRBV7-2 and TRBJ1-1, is GAGVSQSPSNKVTEKGKDVELRCDPISGHTALYWYRQSLGQGLEFLIYFQGNSAPDKSGLPSDRFSAERTGGSVSTLTIQRTQQEDSAVYLCASSLQGLLKNTEAFFGQGTRLTVV.

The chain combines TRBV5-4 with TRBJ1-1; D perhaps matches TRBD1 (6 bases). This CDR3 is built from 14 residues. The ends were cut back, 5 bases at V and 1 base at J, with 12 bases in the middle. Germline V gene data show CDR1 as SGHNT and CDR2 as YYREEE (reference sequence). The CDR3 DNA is TGTGCCAGCAGTCACAGGGATAAGAACACTGAAGCTTTCTTT. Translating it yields CASSHRDKNTEAFF.

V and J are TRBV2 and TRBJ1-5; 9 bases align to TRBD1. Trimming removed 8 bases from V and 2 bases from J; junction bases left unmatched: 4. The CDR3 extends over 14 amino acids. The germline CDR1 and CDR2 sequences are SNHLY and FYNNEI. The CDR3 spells CASGGQGGNQPQHF. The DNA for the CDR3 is TGTGCCAGCGGGGGACAGGGAGGCAATCAGCCCCAGCATTTT.

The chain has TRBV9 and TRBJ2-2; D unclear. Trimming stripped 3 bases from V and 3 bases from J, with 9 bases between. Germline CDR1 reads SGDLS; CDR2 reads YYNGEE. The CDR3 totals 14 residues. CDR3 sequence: CASSAYSDTGELFF. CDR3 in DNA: TGTGCCAGCAGCGCGTACAGTGACACCGGGGAGCTGTTTTTT.

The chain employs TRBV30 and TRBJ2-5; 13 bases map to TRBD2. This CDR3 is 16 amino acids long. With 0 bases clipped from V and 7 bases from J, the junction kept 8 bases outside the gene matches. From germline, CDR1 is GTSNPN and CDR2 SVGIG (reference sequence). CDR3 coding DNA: TGTGCCTGGAGTGTAACTAGCGGGGGGGCAGGGGGGACCCAGTACTTC. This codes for CAWSVTSGGAGGTQYF.

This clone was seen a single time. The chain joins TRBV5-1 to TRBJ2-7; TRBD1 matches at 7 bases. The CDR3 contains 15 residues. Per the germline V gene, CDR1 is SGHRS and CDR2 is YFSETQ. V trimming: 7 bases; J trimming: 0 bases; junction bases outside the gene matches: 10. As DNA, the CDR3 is TGCGCCAGCCCGGACGACAGGGAAGTCTCCTACGAGCAGTACTTC. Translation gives CASPDDREVSYEQYF.

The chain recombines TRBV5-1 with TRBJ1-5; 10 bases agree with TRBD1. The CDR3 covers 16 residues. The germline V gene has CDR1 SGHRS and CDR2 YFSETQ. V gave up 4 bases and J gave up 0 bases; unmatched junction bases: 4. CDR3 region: CASSPGTGDSNQPQHF. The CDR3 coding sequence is TGCGCCAGCAGCCCCGGGACAGGGGATAGCAATCAGCCCCAGCATTTT.